This T cell receptor beta chain stems from a study of PD-L1 blockade in urothelial cancer. As for the study in general: Median T cell yield from blood was 141,255. Study-wide results and caveats: Those with durable benefit had larger increases in tumor-associated blood clones at 3 weeks.

Sequencing was performed with immunoSEQ multiplex PCR; in TCRdb, only in-frame clones are kept and a portion is missing. The sample includes 90,000 or so clones, around 91% of them seen just once. Time point meaning: pretreatment peripheral blood. Every patient provided from 1 to 8 samples, collected pretreatment and on-treatment. On this clone itself: Its antigen is unidentified.

The CDR3 consists of 16 residues. Trimming shortened V by 0 bases and J by 2 bases, and 12 bases separated the two germline ends. The germline V gene has CDR1 SGHRS and CDR2 YFSETQ. Here the sequenced sample was PBMCs, taken around atezolizumab (anti-PD-L1) treatment. The receptor's source is a man aged 55 to 69 with urothelial cancer. The V and J genes are TRBV5-1 and TRBJ2-1; tentative D call: TRBD2 (6 bases). This CDR3 is CASSLVGGTTYNEQFF. DNA of the CDR3: TGCGCCAGCAGCTTGGTGGGCGGGACGACCTACAATGAGCAGTTCTTC.